The 10 T cell receptor beta chains listed next were all sequenced from one sample in a study of cytomegalovirus exposure and HLA in healthy donors. Primers for the PCR totalled 60 Vbeta and 13 Jbeta. The table came from immunoSEQ multiplex PCR; TCRdb's copy has only in-frame clones and leaves some out. The repertoire consists of 200,000 or so clones, with 80% to 85% occurring once and the leading ten covering approximately 2%. The sample was PBMCs. The receptors shown here come from a woman aged 18-29 years in good health and CMV-seropositive.

On this clone: Its ends do not fully match the called genes, so a read error is possible. V usage is TRBV7-9 and J usage is TRBJ2-1; D is unclear. There are 15 residues in the CDR3. Germline CDR1 is SEHNR and CDR2 is FQNEAQ (reference sequence). This chain's CDR3 is CSSSLTTASYNEQFF. The CDR3 DNA follows: TGTTCCAGCAGCTTAACGACTGCTTCCTACAATGAGCAGTTCTTC.

The chain couples TRBV7-9 to TRBJ1-6; D not certain. Germline V gene data show CDR1 as SEHNR and CDR2 as FQNEAQ (reference sequence). The CDR3 sequence is 16 residues long. Trimming removed 2 bases from V and 6 bases from J, with 14 bases in between. The CDR3 DNA reads TGTGCCAGCAGCTTACTCGGTGCAGCGAGTAATTCACCCCTCCACTTT. This translates into CASSLLGAASNSPLHF.

This clone was counted between two and nine times. The chain joins TRBV29-1 to TRBJ2-1, with 10 bases aligning to TRBD2. With 7 bases clipped from V and 7 bases from J, the junction kept 4 bases outside the gene matches. Germline CDR1 SQVTM, CDR2 ANQGSEA. The CDR3 consists of 12 residues. CDR3 protein: CSGSSGGNEQFF. DNA of the CDR3: TGCAGCGGATCTAGCGGGGGAAATGAGCAGTTCTTC.

The rearrangement joins TRBV7-9 to TRBJ2-2; tentatively, D is TRBD2 (5 bases). The CDR3 loop spans 15 amino acids. Germline loops: CDR1 SEHNR, CDR2 FQNEAQ (reference sequence). Trimming took off 1 base at V and 1 base at J, with 7 bases between the two ends. CDR3 nucleotides: TGTGCCAGCAGCTTAGTTGCGGGGAACACCGGGGAGCTGTTTTTT. Translated: CASSLVAGNTGELFF.

The chain uses TRBV7-2 and TRBJ2-6; weak D call: TRBD1 (6 bases). CDR1 SGHTA and CDR2 FQGNSA come from the germline V gene. The germline V and J ends were trimmed by 6 bases and 4 bases, with 13 bases remaining between them. There are 15 residues in the CDR3. The CDR3 loop is CASSFQGTGANVLTF. The CDR3 DNA is TGTGCCAGCAGTTTTCAGGGGACCGGGGCCAACGTCCTGACTTTC.

This clone was observed a single time. The chain employs TRBV5-6 and TRBJ1-2; D might be TRBD1 (5 bases). Trimming took off 3 bases at V and 3 bases at J, with 12 bases between the two ends. The germline V gene has CDR1 SGHDT and CDR2 YYEEEE. This CDR3 is 14 amino acids long. This CDR3 reads CASSSGDRYYGYTF. CDR3 in DNA: TGTGCCAGCAGCTCGGGGGACCGGTACTATGGCTACACCTTC.

The chain carries TRBV5-5 and TRBJ1-2, with 7 bases identical to TRBD1. Per the germline V gene, CDR1 is SGHKS and CDR2 is YYEKEE (reference sequence). The CDR3 runs 12 residues. V lost 4 bases and J lost 12; bases outside the gene matches: 9. CDR3 DNA sequence: TGTGCCAGCAGCCTAACCCGACAGGGTAACACCTTC. Protein product: CASSLTRQGNTF. The complete variable domain, with remaining parts taken from reference TRBV5-5 and TRBJ1-2, reads DAGVTQSPTHLIKTRGQQVTLRCSPISGHKSVSWYQQVLGQGPQFIFQYYEKEERGRGNFPDRFSARQFPNYSSELNVNALLLGDSALYLCASSLTRQGNTFGSGTRLTVV.

The V call is TRBV5-6, the J call TRBJ2-5; 10 positions agree with TRBD2. Germline loops: CDR1 SGHDT, CDR2 YYEEEE. The CDR3 is made up of 18 amino acids. V trimming: 3 bases; J trimming: 1 base; junction bases outside the gene matches: 12. This chain's CDR3 is CASSSGPLAGEFQETQYF. The DNA of the CDR3 is TGTGCCAGCAGCTCCGGCCCTCTAGCGGGGGAGTTCCAAGAGACCCAGTACTTC.

The chain is built from TRBV6-6 and TRBJ1-1, with D perhaps matching TRBD1 (5 bases). Trimming pared 0 bases from V and 9 bases from J, leaving 11 bases between. This CDR3 region has 13 residues. The germline V gene encodes CDR1 MNHNY and CDR2 SVGAGI (reference sequence). In DNA form, the CDR3 reads TGTGCCAGCAGTTACTCTCGACCAGGGAAAGCTTTCTTT. Residues: CASSYSRPGKAFF.

The chain is built from TRBV7-2 and TRBJ2-5; 12 bases fit TRBD2. This CDR3 spans 15 amino acids. The V and J ends lost 5 bases and 3 bases, in that order; junction bases with no gene match: 4. From germline, CDR1 is SGHTA and CDR2 FQGNSA. The CDR3 spells CASSPRLAGEETQYF. The CDR3 region has the DNA TGTGCCAGCAGCCCACGACTAGCGGGGGAAGAGACCCAGTACTTC.